The sequence of this T cell receptor (beta chain) was determined in a study of neurological immune-mediated disorders. Looking at the study overall: Relapsing-remitting disease was seen in about 90% of the roughly 34 multiple sclerosis patients, and secondary progressive disease was seen in 3.

Synthesis of cDNA was performed by 5'RACE using 10-nucleotide random UMIs. From 15-18 subjects, over 180 million TCR-beta sequences were obtained in each sequencing run. TCRdb ran MiXCR on the 5' RACE reads and lists one entry per CDR3 protein. The sample consists of over 45,000 distinct CDR3 sequences, 4% of them appearing once. For the sorted libraries, 1 million CD4+ or CD8+ T cells were used. This clonotype was counted at least ten times. The CDR3 runs to 13 residues. The ends were cut back, 4 bases at V and 2 bases at J, with 11 bases in the middle. The V gene's germline CDR1 is SQVTM and CDR2 ANQGSEA.

The receptor comes from a middle-aged woman with multiple sclerosis. Sequencing was carried out using CD4+ T cells from blood. The rearrangement uses TRBV29-1 and TRBJ1-2; unclear D gene. Here the CDR3 reads CSVVDGPNYGYTF. The CDR3 nucleotides are TGCAGCGTTGTAGATGGACCGAACTATGGCTACACCTTC.